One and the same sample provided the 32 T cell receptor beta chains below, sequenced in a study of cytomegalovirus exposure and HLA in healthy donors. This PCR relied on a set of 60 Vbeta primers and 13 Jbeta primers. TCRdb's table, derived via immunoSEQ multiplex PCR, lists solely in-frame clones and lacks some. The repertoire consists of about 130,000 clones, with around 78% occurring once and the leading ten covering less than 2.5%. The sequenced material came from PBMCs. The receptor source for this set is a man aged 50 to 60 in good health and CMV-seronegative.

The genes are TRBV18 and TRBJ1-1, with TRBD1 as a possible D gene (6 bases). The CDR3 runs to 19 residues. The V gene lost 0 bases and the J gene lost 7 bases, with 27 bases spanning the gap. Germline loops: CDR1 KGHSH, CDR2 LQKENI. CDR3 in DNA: TGTGCCAGCTCACCACCAACACCTGGCCGGCGCCGGGACACCAATGAAGCTTTCTTT. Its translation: CASSPPTPGRRRDTNEAFF.

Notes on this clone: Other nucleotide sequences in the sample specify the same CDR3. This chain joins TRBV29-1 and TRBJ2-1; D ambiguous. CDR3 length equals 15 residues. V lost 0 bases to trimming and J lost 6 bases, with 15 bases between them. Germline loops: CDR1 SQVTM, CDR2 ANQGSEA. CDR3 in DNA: TGCAGCGTTGAAGAGCACAGACCATCCGGCAATGAGCAGTTCTTC. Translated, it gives CSVEEHRPSGNEQFF.

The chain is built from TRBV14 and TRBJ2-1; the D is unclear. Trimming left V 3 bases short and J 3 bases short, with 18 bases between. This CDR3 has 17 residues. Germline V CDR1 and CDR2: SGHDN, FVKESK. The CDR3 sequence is CASSQTLEANLYNEQFF. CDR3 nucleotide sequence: TGTGCCAGCAGCCAGACCCTCGAGGCTAACCTCTACAATGAGCAGTTCTTC.

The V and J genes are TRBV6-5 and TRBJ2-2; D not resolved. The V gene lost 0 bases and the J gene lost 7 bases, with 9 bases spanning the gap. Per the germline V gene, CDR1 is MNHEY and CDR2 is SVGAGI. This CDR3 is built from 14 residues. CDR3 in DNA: TGTGCCAGCAGTTACTCCACTGTACGCGGGGAGCTGTTTTTT. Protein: CASSYSTVRGELFF.

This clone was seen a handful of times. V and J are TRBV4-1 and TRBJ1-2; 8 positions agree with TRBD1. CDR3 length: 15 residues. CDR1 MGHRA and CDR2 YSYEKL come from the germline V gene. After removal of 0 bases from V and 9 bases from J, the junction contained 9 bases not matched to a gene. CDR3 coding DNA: TGCGCCAGCAGCCAAGATGGGACAGGAGGGCTTAGCTACACCTTC. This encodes CASSQDGTGGLSYTF.

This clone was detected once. The CDR3 spells CASSSGGTGYGYTF. CDR3 DNA sequence: TGTGCCAGCAGCTCCGGCGGGACAGGGTATGGCTACACCTTC. The chain links TRBV5-4 to TRBJ1-2, with 9 bases fitting TRBD1. J was trimmed by 5 bases and V by 3 bases; bases with no gene match: 5. The germline CDR1 and CDR2 sequences are SGHNT and YYREEE (reference sequence). This CDR3 contains 14 residues.

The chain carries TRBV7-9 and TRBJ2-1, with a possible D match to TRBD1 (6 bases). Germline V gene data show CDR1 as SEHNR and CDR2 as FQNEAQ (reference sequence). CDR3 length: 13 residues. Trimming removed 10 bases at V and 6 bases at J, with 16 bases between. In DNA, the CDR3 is TGTGCCACCCGGACAGCTAGCAGCAATGAGCAGTTCTTC. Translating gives CATRTASSNEQFF.

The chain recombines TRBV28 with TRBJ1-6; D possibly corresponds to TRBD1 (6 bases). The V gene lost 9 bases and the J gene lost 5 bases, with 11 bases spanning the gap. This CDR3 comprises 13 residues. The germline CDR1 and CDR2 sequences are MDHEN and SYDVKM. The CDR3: CASIGGDNSPLHF. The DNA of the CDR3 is TGTGCCAGTATAGGGGGAGATAATTCACCCCTCCACTTT.

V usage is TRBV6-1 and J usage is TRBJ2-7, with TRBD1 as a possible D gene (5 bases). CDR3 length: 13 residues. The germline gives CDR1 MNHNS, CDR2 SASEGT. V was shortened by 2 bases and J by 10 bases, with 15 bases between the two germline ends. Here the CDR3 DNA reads TGTGCCAGCAGTGAAAATTTTAGGGGCAAACAGTACTTC. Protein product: CASSENFRGKQYF.

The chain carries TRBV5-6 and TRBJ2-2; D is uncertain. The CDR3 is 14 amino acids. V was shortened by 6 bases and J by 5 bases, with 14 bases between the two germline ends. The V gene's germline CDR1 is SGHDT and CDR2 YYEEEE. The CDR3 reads CASTLRVGTGELFF. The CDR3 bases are TGTGCCAGCACCCTCCGGGTTGGTACCGGGGAGCTGTTTTTT.

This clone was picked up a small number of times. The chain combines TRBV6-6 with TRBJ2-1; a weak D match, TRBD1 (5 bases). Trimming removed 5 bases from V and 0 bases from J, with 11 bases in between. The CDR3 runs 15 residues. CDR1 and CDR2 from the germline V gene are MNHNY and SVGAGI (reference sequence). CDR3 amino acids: CASSQQGSSYNEQFF. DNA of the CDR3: TGTGCCAGCAGTCAGCAGGGTAGCTCCTACAATGAGCAGTTCTTC.

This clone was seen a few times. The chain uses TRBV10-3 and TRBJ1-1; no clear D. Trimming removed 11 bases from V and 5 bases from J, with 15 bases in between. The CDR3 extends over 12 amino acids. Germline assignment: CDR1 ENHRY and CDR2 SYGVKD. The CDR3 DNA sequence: TGTGCCTTCTCCCCGGGATGGACTGAAGCTTTCTTT. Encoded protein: CAFSPGWTEAFF.

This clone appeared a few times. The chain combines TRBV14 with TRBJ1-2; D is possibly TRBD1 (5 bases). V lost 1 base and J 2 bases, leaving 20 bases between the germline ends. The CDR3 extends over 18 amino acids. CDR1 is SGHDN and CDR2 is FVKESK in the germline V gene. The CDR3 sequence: CASSQGWGGNAGNYGYTF. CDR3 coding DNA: TGTGCCAGCAGCCAAGGTTGGGGCGGGAATGCAGGAAACTATGGCTACACCTTC.

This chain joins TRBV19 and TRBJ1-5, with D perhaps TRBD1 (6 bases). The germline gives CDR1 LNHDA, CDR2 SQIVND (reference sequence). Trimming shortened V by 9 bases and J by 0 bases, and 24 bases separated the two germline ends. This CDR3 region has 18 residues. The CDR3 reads CASNNRGGGGNSNQPQHF. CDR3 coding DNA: TGTGCCAGCAACAACCGTGGGGGAGGGGGGAATAGCAATCAGCCCCAGCATTTT.

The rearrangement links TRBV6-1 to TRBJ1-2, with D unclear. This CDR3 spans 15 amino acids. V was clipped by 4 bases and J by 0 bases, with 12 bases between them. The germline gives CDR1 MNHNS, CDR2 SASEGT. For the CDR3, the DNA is TGTGCCAGCAGTGCCCTCCGGGGAGCTAACTATGGCTACACCTTC. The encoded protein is CASSALRGANYGYTF.

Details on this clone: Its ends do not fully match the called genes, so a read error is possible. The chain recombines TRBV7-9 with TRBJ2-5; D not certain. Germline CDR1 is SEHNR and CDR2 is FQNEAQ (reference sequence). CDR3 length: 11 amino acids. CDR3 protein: CSSSRWETQYF. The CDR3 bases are TGTTCCAGCAGTCGGTGGGAGACCCAGTACTTC.

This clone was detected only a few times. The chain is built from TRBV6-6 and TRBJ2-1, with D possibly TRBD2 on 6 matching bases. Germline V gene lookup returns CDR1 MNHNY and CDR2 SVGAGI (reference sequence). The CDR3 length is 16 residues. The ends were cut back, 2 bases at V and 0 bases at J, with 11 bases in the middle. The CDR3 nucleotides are TGTGCCAGCAGTTACGGCCCCGGGGGCTCCTACAATGAGCAGTTCTTC. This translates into CASSYGPGGSYNEQFF.

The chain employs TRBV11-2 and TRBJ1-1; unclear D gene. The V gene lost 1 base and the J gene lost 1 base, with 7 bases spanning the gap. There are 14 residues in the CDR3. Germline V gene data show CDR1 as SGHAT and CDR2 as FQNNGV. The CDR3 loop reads CASSLGATNTEAFF. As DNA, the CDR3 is TGTGCCAGCAGCTTAGGGGCGACGAACACTGAAGCTTTCTTT.

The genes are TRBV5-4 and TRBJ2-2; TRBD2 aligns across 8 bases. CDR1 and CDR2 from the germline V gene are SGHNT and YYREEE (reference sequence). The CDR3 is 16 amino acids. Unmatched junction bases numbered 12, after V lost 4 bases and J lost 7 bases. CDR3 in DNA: TGTGCCAGCAGCACCGGGACTAGGGGCTCAGTCGGGGAGCTGTTTTTT. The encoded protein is CASSTGTRGSVGELFF. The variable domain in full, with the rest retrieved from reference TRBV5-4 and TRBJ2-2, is ETGVTQSPTHLIKTRGQQVTLRCSSQSGHNTVSWYQQALGQGPQFIFQYYREEENGRGNFPPRFSGLQFPNYSSELNVNALELDDSALYLCASSTGTRGSVGELFFGEGSRLTVL.

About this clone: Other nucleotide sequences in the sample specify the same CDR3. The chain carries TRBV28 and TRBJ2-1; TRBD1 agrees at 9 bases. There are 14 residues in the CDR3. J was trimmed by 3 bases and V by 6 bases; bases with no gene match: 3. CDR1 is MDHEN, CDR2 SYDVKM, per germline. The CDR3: CASRGQGFYNEQFF. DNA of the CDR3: TGTGCCAGCAGAGGACAGGGGTTCTACAATGAGCAGTTCTTC.

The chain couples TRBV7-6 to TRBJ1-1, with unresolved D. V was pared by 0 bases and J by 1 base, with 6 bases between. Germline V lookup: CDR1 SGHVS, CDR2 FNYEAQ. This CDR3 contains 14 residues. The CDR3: CASSLATGNTEAFF. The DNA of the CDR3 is TGTGCCAGCAGCTTAGCTACGGGGAACACTGAAGCTTTCTTT.

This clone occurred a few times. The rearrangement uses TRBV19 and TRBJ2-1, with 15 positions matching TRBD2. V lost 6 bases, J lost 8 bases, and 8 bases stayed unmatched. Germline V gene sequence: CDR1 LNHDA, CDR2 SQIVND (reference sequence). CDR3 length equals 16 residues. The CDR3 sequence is CASSLSGLAGGYEQFF. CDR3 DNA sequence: TGTGCCAGTAGCCTGTCGGGACTAGCGGGGGGCTATGAGCAGTTCTTC.

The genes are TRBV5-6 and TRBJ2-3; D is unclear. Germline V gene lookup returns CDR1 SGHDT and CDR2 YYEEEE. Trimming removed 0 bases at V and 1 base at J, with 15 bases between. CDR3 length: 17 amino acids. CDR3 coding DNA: TGTGCCAGCAGCTTGGGCTGGGTTGGGCACCGCACAGATACGCAGTATTTT. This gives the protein CASSLGWVGHRTDTQYF.

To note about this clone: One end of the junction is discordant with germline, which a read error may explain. This chain's CDR3 is CSSSLRGGAGELFF. As DNA, the CDR3 is TGTTCCAGCAGCCTACGGGGGGGGGCCGGGGAGCTGTTTTTT. This chain uses TRBV7-9 with TRBJ2-2; 8 nucleotides align to TRBD2. The CDR3 is 14 residues long. The germline CDR1 and CDR2 sequences are SEHNR and FQNEAQ (reference sequence).

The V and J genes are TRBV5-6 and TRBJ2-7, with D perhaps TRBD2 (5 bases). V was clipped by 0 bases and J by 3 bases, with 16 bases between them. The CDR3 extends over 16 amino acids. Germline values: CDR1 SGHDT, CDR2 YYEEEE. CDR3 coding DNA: TGTGCCAGCAGCTTGGCCTCTGCGGACTCGAACTACGAGCAGTACGTC. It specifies CASSLASADSNYEQYV.

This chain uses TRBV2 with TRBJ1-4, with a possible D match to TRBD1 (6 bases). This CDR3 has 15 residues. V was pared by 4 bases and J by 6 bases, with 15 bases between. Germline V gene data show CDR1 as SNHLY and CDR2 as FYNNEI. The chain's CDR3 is CASSGLQGGDEKLFF. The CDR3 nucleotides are TGTGCCAGCAGTGGTTTACAGGGAGGGGATGAAAAACTGTTTTTT. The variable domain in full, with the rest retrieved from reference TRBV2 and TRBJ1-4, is EPEVTQTPSHQVTQMGQEVILRCVPISNHLYFYWYRQILGQKVEFLVSFYNNEISEKSEIFDDQFSVERPDGSNFTLKIRSTKLEDSAMYFCASSGLQGGDEKLFFGSGTQLSVL.

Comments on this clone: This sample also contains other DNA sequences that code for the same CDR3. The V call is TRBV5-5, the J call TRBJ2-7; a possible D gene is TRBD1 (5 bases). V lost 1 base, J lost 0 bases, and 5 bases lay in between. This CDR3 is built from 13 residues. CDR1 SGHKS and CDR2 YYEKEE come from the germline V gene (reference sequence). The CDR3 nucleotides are TGTGCCAGCAGCTTGCAGGGCTCCTACGAGCAGTACGTC. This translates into CASSLQGSYEQYV.

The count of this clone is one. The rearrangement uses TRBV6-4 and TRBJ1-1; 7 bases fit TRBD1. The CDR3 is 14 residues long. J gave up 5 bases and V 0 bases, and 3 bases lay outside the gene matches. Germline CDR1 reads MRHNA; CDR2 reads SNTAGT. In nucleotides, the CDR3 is TGTGCCAGCAGTGACTCAGGCAGGGGGACTGAAGCTTTCTTT. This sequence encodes CASSDSGRGTEAFF.

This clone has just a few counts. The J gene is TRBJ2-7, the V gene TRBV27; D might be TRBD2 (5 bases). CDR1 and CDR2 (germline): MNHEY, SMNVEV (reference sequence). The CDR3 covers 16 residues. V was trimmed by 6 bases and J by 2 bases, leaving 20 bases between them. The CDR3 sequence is CASSHDYTGSTYEQYF. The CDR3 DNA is TGTGCCAGCAGCCACGATTACACGGGGTCAACCTACGAGCAGTACTTC.

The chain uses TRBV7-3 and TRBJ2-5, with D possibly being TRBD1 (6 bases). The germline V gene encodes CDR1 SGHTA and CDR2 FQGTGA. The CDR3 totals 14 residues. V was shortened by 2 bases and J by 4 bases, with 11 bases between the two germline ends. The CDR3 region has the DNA TGTGCCAGCAGCTTACGGGCCAGGGGAGAGACCCAGTACTTC. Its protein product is CASSLRARGETQYF.

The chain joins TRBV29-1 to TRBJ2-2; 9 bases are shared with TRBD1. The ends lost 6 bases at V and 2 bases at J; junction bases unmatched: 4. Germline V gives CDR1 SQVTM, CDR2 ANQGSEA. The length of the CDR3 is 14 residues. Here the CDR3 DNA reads TGCAGCGTGCGGGGACAGGGTAACACCGGGGAGCTGTTTTTT. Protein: CSVRGQGNTGELFF.

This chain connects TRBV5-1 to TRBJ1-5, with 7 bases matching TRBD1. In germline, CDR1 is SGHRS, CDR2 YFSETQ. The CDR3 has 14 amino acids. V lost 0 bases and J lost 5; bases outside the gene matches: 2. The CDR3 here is CASSLGQGDQPQHF. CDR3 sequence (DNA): TGCGCCAGCAGCTTGGGACAGGGAGATCAGCCCCAGCATTTT.